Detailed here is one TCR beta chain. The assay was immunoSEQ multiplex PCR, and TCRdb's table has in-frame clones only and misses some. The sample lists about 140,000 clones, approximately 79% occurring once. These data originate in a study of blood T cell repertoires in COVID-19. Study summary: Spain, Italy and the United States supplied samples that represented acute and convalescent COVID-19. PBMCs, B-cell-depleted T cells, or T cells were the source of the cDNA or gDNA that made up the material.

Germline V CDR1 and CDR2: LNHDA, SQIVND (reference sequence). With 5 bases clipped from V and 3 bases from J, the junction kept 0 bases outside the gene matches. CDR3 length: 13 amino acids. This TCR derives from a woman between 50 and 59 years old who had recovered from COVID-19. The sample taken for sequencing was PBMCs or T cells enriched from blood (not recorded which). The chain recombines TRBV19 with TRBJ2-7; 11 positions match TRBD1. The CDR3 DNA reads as TGTGCCAGTAGTGGGACAGGGGGCTACGAGCAGTACTTC. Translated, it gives CASSGTGGYEQYF.